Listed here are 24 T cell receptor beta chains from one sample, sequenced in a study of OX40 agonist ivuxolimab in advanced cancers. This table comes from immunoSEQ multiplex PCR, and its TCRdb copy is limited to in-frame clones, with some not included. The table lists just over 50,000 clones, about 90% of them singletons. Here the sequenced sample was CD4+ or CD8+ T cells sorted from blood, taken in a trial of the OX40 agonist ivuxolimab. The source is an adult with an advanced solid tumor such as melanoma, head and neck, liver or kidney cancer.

CDR3 nucleotides: TGCGCCAGCAGCCAACAGACAGGGGGGGTTATGCCCAAAAACATTCAGTACTTC. Translated, it gives CASSQQTGGVMPKNIQYF. The chain employs TRBV4-1 and TRBJ2-4; 9 bases are shared with TRBD1. The CDR3 sequence is 18 residues long. CDR1 and CDR2 from the germline V gene are MGHRA and YSYEKL. Germline trimming cut 2 bases from V and 2 bases from J; bases unmatched to any gene: 10.

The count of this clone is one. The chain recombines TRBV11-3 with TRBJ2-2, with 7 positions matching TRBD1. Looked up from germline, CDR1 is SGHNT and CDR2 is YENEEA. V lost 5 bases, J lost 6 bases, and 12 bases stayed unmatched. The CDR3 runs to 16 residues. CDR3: CASSVNDRVLPGELFF. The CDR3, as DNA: TGTGCCAGCAGCGTAAATGACAGGGTTTTGCCCGGGGAGCTGTTTTTT.

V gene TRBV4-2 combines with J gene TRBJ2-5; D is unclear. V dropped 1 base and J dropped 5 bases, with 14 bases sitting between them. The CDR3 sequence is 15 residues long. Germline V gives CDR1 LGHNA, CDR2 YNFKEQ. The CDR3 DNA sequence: TGTGCCAGCAGCCAAGGGTCCCCGAAGAGGGAGACCCAGTACTTC. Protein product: CASSQGSPKRETQYF.

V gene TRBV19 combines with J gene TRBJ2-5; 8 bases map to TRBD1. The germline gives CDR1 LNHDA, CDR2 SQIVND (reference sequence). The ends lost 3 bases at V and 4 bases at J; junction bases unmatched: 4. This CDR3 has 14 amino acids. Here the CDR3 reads CASSMQGAGETQYF. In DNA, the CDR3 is TGTGCCAGTAGTATGCAGGGGGCGGGAGAGACCCAGTACTTC.

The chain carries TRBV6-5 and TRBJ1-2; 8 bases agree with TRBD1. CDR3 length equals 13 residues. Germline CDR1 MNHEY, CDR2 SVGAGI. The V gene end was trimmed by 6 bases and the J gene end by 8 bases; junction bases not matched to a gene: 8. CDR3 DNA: TGTGCCAGCAGCGACAGGGGAATGAAGGGCTACACCTTC. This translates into CASSDRGMKGYTF.

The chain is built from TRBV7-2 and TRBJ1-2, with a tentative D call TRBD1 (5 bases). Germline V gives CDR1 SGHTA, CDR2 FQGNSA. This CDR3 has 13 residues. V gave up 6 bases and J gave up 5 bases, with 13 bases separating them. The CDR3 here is CASSDGAAYGYTF. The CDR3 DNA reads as TGTGCCAGCAGTGACGGGGCAGCGTATGGCTACACCTTC.

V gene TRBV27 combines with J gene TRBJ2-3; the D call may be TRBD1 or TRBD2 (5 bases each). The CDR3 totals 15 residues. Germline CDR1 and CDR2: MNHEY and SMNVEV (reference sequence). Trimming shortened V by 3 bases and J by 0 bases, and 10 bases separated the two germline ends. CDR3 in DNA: TGTGCCAGCAGTTTCCCGGGGCTTAGCACAGATACGCAGTATTTT. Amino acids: CASSFPGLSTDTQYF.

CDR3 sequence (DNA): TGCAGTGCTAGCGAGGGCTTAGGGCAGTTCTTC. Its protein is CSASEGLGQFF. The chain carries TRBV20-1 and TRBJ2-1, with D possibly TRBD2 on 5 matching bases. The CDR3 runs to 11 residues. Trimming cost V 3 bases and J 12 bases, with 12 bases left between them. Germline V CDR1 and CDR2: DFQATT, SNEGSKA (reference sequence).

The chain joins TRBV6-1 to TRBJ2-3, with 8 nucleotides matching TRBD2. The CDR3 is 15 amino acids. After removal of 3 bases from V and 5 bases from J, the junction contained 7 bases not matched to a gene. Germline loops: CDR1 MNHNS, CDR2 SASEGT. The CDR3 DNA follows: TGTGCCAGCAGTGATTGGCGGGGGGCCGTAGATACGCAGTATTTT. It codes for CASSDWRGAVDTQYF.

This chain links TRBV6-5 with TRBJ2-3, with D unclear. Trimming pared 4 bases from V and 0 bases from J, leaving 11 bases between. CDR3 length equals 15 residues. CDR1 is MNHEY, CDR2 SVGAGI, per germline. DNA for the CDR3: TGTGCCAGCAGTTGGGCAGAGTCTAGCACAGATACGCAGTATTTT. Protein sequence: CASSWAESSTDTQYF.

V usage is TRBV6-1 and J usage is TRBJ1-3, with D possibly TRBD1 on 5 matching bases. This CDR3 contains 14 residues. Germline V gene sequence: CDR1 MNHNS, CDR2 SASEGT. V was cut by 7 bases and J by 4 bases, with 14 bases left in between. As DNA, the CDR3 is TGTGCCAGCATCCTGGGGGGGTTAGGAAACACCATATATTTT. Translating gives CASILGGLGNTIYF.

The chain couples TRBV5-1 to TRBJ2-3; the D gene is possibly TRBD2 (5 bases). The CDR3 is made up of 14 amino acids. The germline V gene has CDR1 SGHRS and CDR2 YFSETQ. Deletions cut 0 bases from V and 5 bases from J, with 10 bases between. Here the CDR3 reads CASSLELEEDTQYF. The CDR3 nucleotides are TGCGCCAGCAGCTTGGAACTAGAGGAAGATACGCAGTATTTT.

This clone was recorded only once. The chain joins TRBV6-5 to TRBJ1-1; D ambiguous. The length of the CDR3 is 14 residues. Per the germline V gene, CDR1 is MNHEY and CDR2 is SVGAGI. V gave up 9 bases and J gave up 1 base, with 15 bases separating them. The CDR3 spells CASRLRGSNTEAFF. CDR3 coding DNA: TGTGCCAGTAGGCTGAGAGGGTCGAACACTGAAGCTTTCTTT.

The CDR3 sequence: CASSLAARSSGNTIYF. The CDR3 region has the DNA TGTGCCAGCAGCCTTGCGGCCCGTAGCTCTGGAAACACCATATATTTT. The V and J genes are TRBV7-8 and TRBJ1-3; D is undetermined. The CDR3 spans 16 residues. Germline values: CDR1 SGHVS, CDR2 FQNEAQ. V dropped 5 bases and J dropped 0 bases, with 14 bases sitting between them.

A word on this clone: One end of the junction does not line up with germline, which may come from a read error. The CDR3 DNA is TGCAGCGTAGAAGGGGGCATAAGCTCCTACAATGAGCAGTTCTTC. It codes for CSVEGGISSYNEQFF. The chain carries TRBV29-1 and TRBJ2-1, with 7 bases aligning to TRBD1. The CDR3 has 15 residues. The V gene's germline CDR1 is SQVTM and CDR2 ANQGSEA.

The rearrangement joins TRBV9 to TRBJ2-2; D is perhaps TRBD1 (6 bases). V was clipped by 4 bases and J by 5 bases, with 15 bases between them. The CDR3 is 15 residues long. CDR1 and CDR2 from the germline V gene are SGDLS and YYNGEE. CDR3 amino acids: CASSPRAGATGELFF. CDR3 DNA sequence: TGTGCCAGCAGCCCCCGGGCAGGGGCGACCGGGGAGCTGTTTTTT.

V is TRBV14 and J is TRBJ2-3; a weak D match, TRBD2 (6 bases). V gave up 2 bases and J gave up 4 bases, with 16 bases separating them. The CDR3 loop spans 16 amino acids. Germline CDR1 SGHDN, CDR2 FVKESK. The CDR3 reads CASSQLSHPGADTQYF. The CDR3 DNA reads TGTGCCAGCAGCCAATTGTCCCACCCGGGGGCAGATACGCAGTATTTT. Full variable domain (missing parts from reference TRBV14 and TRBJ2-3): EAGVTQFPSHSVIEKGQTVTLRCDPISGHDNLYWYRRVMGKEIKFLLHFVKESKQDESGMPNNRFLAERTGGTYSTLKVQPAELEDSGVYFCASSQLSHPGADTQYFGPGTRLTVL.

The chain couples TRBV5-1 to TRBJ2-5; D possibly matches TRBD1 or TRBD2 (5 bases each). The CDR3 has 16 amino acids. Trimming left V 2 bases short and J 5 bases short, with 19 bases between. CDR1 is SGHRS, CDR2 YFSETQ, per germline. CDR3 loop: CASSLGLGAGTETQYF. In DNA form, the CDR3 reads TGCGCCAGCAGCTTAGGGCTGGGCGCAGGGACGGAGACCCAGTACTTC.

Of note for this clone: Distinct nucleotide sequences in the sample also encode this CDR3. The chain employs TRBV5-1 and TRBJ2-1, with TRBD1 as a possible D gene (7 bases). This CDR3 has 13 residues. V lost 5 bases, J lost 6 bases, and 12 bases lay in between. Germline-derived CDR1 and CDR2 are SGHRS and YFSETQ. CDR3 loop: CASSSQGGNEQFF. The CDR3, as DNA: TGCGCCAGCAGTTCCCAGGGGGGCAATGAGCAGTTCTTC.

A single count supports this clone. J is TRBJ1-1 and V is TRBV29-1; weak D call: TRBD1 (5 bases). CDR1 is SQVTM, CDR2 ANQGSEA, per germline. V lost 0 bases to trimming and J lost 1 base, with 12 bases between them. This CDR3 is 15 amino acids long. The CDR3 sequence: CSVEDPRGRNTEAFF. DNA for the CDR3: TGCAGCGTTGAAGATCCTCGGGGCCGGAACACTGAAGCTTTCTTT.

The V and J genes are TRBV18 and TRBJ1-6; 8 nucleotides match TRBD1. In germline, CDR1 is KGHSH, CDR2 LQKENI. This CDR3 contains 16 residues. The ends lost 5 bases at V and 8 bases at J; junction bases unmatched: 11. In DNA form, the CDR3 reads TGTGCCAGCTCAGCACACGCCGCGACAGGGGATTCACCCCTCCACTTT. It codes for CASSAHAATGDSPLHF.

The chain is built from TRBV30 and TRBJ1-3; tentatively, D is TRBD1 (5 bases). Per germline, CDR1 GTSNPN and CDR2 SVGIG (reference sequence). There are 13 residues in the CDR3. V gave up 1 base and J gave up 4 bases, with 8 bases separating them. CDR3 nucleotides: TGTGCCTGGAGTGGGGGACGGGGAAACACCATATATTTT. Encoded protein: CAWSGGRGNTIYF.

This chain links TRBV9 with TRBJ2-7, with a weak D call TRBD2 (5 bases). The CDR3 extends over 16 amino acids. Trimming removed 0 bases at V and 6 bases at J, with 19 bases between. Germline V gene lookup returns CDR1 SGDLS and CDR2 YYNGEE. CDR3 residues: CASSVEGFGDRLEQYF. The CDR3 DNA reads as TGTGCCAGCAGCGTAGAAGGGTTCGGGGATCGGCTCGAGCAGTACTTC.

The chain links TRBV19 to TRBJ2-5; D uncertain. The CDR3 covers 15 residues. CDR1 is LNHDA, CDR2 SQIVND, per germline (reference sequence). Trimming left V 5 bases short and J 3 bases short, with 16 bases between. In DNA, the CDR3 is TGTGCCAGTAGTCTCCGACGCGAATCAAAAGAGACCCAGTACTTC. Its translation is CASSLRRESKETQYF.